The rows below give T cell receptor beta chains drawn from one sample of a study of blood T cell repertoires in COVID-19. TCRdb's table, derived via immunoSEQ multiplex PCR, lists solely in-frame clones and lacks some. This repertoire shows a few hundred thousand clones, about 87% found once; its top ten account for approximately 2.3%. Sequenced: peripheral blood. These receptors were obtained from a woman in her forties or fifties with acute or convalescent COVID-19. Both conserved end residues are part of each CDR3. Fields, in order: D gene, J gene, V gene, CDR3 protein. A D gene is named only where the DNA matches it firmly.

>-|TRBJ1-5|TRBV6-5
CASSPPGFEQPQHF
>-|TRBJ1-1|TRBV10-3
CAISESHRETPEAFF
>TRBD2|TRBJ2-5|TRBV5-1
CASSWVLAGETQYF
>-|TRBJ2-2|TRBV27
CASNRQGPTTGELFF
>TRBD2|TRBJ2-1|TRBV27
CASSPGLAGGAYNEQFF
>TRBD1|TRBJ2-7|TRBV4-1
CASSPSRDRGSYEQYF
>-|TRBJ2-7|TRBV7-8
CASSLRDFNSYEQYF
>TRBD1|TRBJ2-1|TRBV5-5
CASSRQGAHEQFF
>TRBD1|TRBJ2-7|TRBV5-4
CASSSLDRGNFNEQYF
>-|TRBJ1-1|TRBV19
CASNPWGRDTEAFF
>-|TRBJ2-1|TRBV24-1
CATSDSSGTYSSYNEQFF
>TRBD1|TRBJ2-7|TRBV27
CASSSPGQGDGIGWGYEQYF
>-|TRBJ1-5|TRBV19
CASNTVTAQPQHF
>TRBD1|TRBJ1-4|TRBV6-5
CASSYSGTGGHEKLFF
>-|TRBJ1-2|TRBV6-5
CASSLGSGYGYTF
>-|TRBJ1-3|TRBV7-6
CASSLQGVDVNTIYF
>TRBD2|TRBJ2-5|TRBV14
CASSTGLVQETQYF
>TRBD2|TRBJ2-1|TRBV4-2
CASSQETSGSDEQFF
>-|TRBJ2-3|TRBV19
CASSIDAVLEDTQYF
>TRBD2|TRBJ2-1|TRBV4-1
CASSPPRGTSGIRTSYNEQFF
>TRBD2|TRBJ2-7|TRBV24-1
CATSQTGTSYEQYF
>TRBD1|TRBJ2-7|TRBV28
CASNGQGTYEQYF
>TRBD1|TRBJ2-7|TRBV7-2
CASSPYRGSYEQYF
>-|TRBJ2-7|TRBV10-2
CASSESGGPEQYF
>TRBD2|TRBJ2-3|TRBV7-3
CASSPPGLAGSSTDTQYF
>-|TRBJ1-2|TRBV29-1
CSVEGGDGYTF
>-|TRBJ2-2|TRBV4-1
CASSYEYRRGTTGELFF
>TRBD1|TRBJ2-7|TRBV11-2
CASSPRDSSYEQYF
>TRBD1|TRBJ1-5|TRBV27
CASSPGTVNQPQHF
>-|TRBJ2-2|TRBV7-2
CASSLGAVNTGELFF
>TRBD1|TRBJ1-1|TRBV6-5
CASSYGGGWGTEAFF
>TRBD2|TRBJ2-5|TRBV30
CAWNGVGGPRETQYF
>-|TRBJ1-2|TRBV2
CASSAIQGYNTF
>-|TRBJ1-4|TRBV5-1
CASRPSGARNEKLFF
>TRBD2|TRBJ2-7|TRBV27
CASSSAGVFPEQYF
>-|TRBJ1-5|TRBV6-2/TRBV6-3
CASSRRSPDQPQHF
>TRBD1|TRBJ1-6|TRBV4-3
CASSSGTGYNSPLHF
>-|TRBJ1-2|TRBV9
CASSPLAGALYGYTF
>-|TRBJ1-1|TRBV27
CASSSEQGGTEAFF
>-|TRBJ1-5|TRBV9
CASSVGGGNQPQHF
>TRBD1|TRBJ1-1|TRBV2
CASSEGQTRNTEAFF
>TRBD2|TRBJ2-7|TRBV28
CASSLGGLAEDEQYF
>TRBD1|TRBJ1-4|TRBV19
CASSLSPGQANEKLFF
>TRBD2|TRBJ2-1|TRBV2
CASRLATGTSEYNEQFF
>TRBD1|TRBJ1-5|TRBV3-1/TRBV3-2
CASSQDTQDRLYSYSNQPQHF
>TRBD1|TRBJ1-6|TRBV23-1
CASSQSWWDRGSSPLHF
>-|TRBJ1-4|TRBV5-5
CASSNTGNLNEKLFF